Each of the 23 T cell receptor beta chains below was sequenced from the same sample in a study of cytomegalovirus exposure and HLA in healthy donors. Primers: 60 Vbeta forward and 13 Jbeta reverse. This table comes from immunoSEQ multiplex PCR, and its TCRdb copy is limited to in-frame clones, with some not included. The sample carries approximately 150,000 clones, 80% to 85% recorded once. Sequences were obtained from PBMCs. All receptors derive from a woman in her 30s in good health and CMV-seronegative.

As concerns this clone: This sample includes further DNA sequences coding for the same CDR3. The chain has TRBV5-1 and TRBJ2-5, with TRBD2 identical over 7 bases. The germline V gene encodes CDR1 SGHRS and CDR2 YFSETQ. V dropped 0 bases and J dropped 1; count of bases not matched to a gene: 3. This CDR3 spans 15 amino acids. The CDR3 is CASSLGVAGQETQYF. CDR3 nucleotides: TGCGCCAGCAGCTTGGGGGTAGCGGGCCAAGAGACCCAGTACTTC.

This clone was recorded once. The chain joins TRBV6-4 to TRBJ2-2; 7 positions agree with TRBD2. Germline V lookup: CDR1 MRHNA, CDR2 SNTAGT. Germline trimming cut 3 bases from V and 3 bases from J; bases unmatched to any gene: 1. The CDR3 contains 14 residues. DNA of the CDR3: TGTGCCAGCAGTGAAAGCGGGGACACCGGGGAGCTGTTTTTT. As protein: CASSESGDTGELFF.

The CDR3 is CASSEQNPSVDTQYF. The CDR3 DNA sequence: TGTGCCAGCAGTGAACAGAATCCTAGCGTAGATACGCAGTATTTT. The rearrangement joins TRBV2 to TRBJ2-3; D perhaps matches TRBD2 (6 bases). The CDR3 is 15 residues long. V was cut by 2 bases and J by 5 bases, with 14 bases left in between. Germline V gene sequence: CDR1 SNHLY, CDR2 FYNNEI.

The rearrangement joins TRBV20-1 to TRBJ1-2, with 8 bases identical to TRBD1. CDR1 is DFQATT and CDR2 is SNEGSKA in the germline V gene (reference sequence). The V segment lost 5 bases and the J segment 8 bases; nucleotides outside the gene matches: 4. This CDR3 is built from 11 residues. CDR3 in DNA: TGCAGTGCTGACAGGGGTAGAGGCTACACCTTC. Its protein product is CSADRGRGYTF.

The rearrangement joins TRBV18 to TRBJ2-3; maybe TRBD2 (7 bases). Germline CDR1 is KGHSH and CDR2 is LQKENI. The V and J ends lost 3 bases and 4 bases respectively, with 14 bases between them. The CDR3 sequence is 15 residues long. The CDR3 loop reads CASSPPQGRADTQYF. The DNA for the CDR3 is TGTGCCAGCTCACCCCCTCAGGGGAGGGCAGATACGCAGTATTTT.

The rearrangement joins TRBV5-1 to TRBJ2-7; no reliable D call. Trimming cost V 1 base and J 7 bases, with 9 bases left between them. CDR3 length equals 12 residues. CDR1 and CDR2 from the germline V gene are SGHRS and YFSETQ. CDR3 region: CASSLSLGEQYF. DNA of the CDR3: TGCGCCAGCAGCTTGAGTCTAGGAGAGCAGTACTTC.

J is TRBJ1-5 and V is TRBV18; D might be TRBD1 (5 bases). V lost 6 bases and J lost 7, with 13 bases in between. The CDR3 contains 13 residues. Germline V gene data show CDR1 as KGHSH and CDR2 as LQKENI. Here the CDR3 DNA reads TGTGCCAGCTCTCGGCAGGGAGGCCAGCCCCAGCATTTT. As protein: CASSRQGGQPQHF.

In DNA, the CDR3 is TGTGCCAGCAGTTCGGACAGGGTTTTGAACGAGCAGTACTTC. Its translation: CASSSDRVLNEQYF. This chain links TRBV27 with TRBJ2-7; 8 bases agree with TRBD1. CDR1 MNHEY and CDR2 SMNVEV come from the germline V gene (reference sequence). After removal of 4 bases from V and 5 bases from J, the junction contained 7 bases not matched to a gene. The CDR3 has 14 residues.

The chain employs TRBV11-3 and TRBJ2-1; no reliable D call. Germline V lookup: CDR1 SGHNT, CDR2 YENEEA. This CDR3 is 12 amino acids long. Trimming left V 0 bases short and J 12 bases short, with 9 bases between. Here the CDR3 DNA reads TGTGCCAGCAGCTTAGATGGCGGCTGGCAGTTCTTC. It encodes CASSLDGGWQFF.

V gene TRBV30 combines with J gene TRBJ1-3; 10 nucleotides align to TRBD1. After removal of 3 bases from V and 2 bases from J, the junction contained 7 bases not matched to a gene. This CDR3 is 16 amino acids long. Germline values: CDR1 GTSNPN, CDR2 SVGIG (reference sequence). CDR3 sequence (DNA): TGTGCCTGGAGCCAGGACAGGGGGATTCCTGGAAACACCATATATTTT. Its protein is CAWSQDRGIPGNTIYF.

Notes on this clone: One junction end does not reproduce the germline sequence, and a read error may be involved. This chain uses TRBV18 with TRBJ2-7, with TRBD2 as a possible D gene (5 bases). The CDR3 consists of 13 residues. CDR1 is KGHSH, CDR2 LQKENI, per germline. CDR3 DNA sequence: TGTGCCAGCTCACCGAGGAACCGGAGGCCAACGAGGTTC. The encoded protein is CASSPRNRRPTRF. Filled out from reference TRBV18 and TRBJ2-7, the complete variable domain reads NAGVMQNPRHLVRRRGQEARLRCSPMKGHSHVYWYRQLPEEGLKFMVYLQKENIIDESGMPKERFSAEFPKEGPSILRIQQVVRGDSAAYFCASSPRNRRPTRFGPGTRLTVT.

The V gene is TRBV4-3, the J gene TRBJ1-6; D is possibly TRBD1 (5 bases). This CDR3 is 15 amino acids long. V shed 0 bases and J shed 6 bases, with 9 bases lying between them. Germline values: CDR1 LGHNA, CDR2 YSLEER. CDR3 loop: CASSQDGGGNSPLHF. In nucleotides, the CDR3 is TGCGCCAGCAGCCAAGATGGGGGGGGTAATTCACCCCTCCACTTT.

The rearrangement uses TRBV12-5 and TRBJ2-2; 13 bases match TRBD2. The CDR3 covers 21 residues. Germline V gene data show CDR1 as LGHNT and CDR2 as FRNRAP. V shed 5 bases, J shed 5 bases, and the junction held 20 bases outside the gene matches. Here the CDR3 reads CASGLTAPGLAGFGRTGELFF. The CDR3 DNA reads TGTGCTAGTGGTCTGACCGCCCCGGGACTAGCGGGATTTGGGCGTACCGGGGAGCTGTTTTTT.

The V gene is TRBV27, the J gene TRBJ1-1, with D hard to call. Germline CDR1 and CDR2: MNHEY and SMNVEV (reference sequence). CDR3 length: 16 amino acids. V was trimmed by 5 bases and J by 3 bases, leaving 19 bases between them. CDR3 residues: CASSPRAGYGDTEAFF. Here the CDR3 DNA reads TGTGCCAGCAGTCCCCGGGCCGGGTACGGGGACACTGAAGCTTTCTTT.

V and J are TRBV7-2 and TRBJ2-3, with TRBD2 identical over 10 bases. The trim removed 3 bases at V and 4 bases at J, leaving 13 bases unmatched. The CDR3 loop spans 18 amino acids. The V gene's germline CDR1 is SGHTA and CDR2 FQGNSA. CDR3 in DNA: TGTGCCAGCAGCTTTACGAGCGGGGGGGGTCGGTCAGCAGATACGCAGTATTTT. It specifies CASSFTSGGGRSADTQYF.

This chain links TRBV6-1 with TRBJ1-2; D unresolved. The V end was cut by 5 bases, the J end by 7 bases, with 11 bases between. The CDR3 is 12 residues long. From germline, CDR1 is MNHNS and CDR2 SASEGT. The CDR3 loop reads CASSSTSGGYTF. As DNA, the CDR3 is TGTGCCAGCAGTTCTACGTCGGGTGGCTACACCTTC.

In its sample, this clone was seen a few times. The chain combines TRBV6-6 with TRBJ2-3, with unresolved D. The CDR3 length is 15 residues. V was pared by 6 bases and J by 0 bases, with 13 bases between. From germline, CDR1 is MNHNY and CDR2 SVGAGI (reference sequence). CDR3 loop: CASSRTVGSTDTQYF. DNA for the CDR3: TGTGCCAGCAGCCGCACGGTCGGTAGCACAGATACGCAGTATTTT.

The CDR3 region has the DNA TGCGCCAGCAGCCAAGAAGGGGGCTTTACAAACACCATATATTTT. It specifies CASSQEGGFTNTIYF. The V gene is TRBV4-1, the J gene TRBJ1-3; 7 positions match TRBD1. J lost 6 bases, V lost 0 bases, and 5 bases had no gene match. The CDR3 totals 15 residues. Per the germline V gene, CDR1 is MGHRA and CDR2 is YSYEKL.

This clone was seen more than once but under ten times. This sequence joins TRBV5-1 and TRBJ1-3; D is possibly TRBD1 (6 bases). V shed 1 base and J shed 0 bases, with 8 bases lying between them. Germline V CDR1 and CDR2: SGHRS, YFSETQ. There are 15 residues in the CDR3. The CDR3 loop reads CASSLRGGSGNTIYF. The DNA for the CDR3 is TGCGCCAGCAGCTTGAGAGGGGGCTCTGGAAACACCATATATTTT.

The gene calls are TRBV19 and TRBJ2-6; no firm D call. Germline CDR1 and CDR2: LNHDA and SQIVND (reference sequence). Trimming took off 1 base at V and 4 bases at J, with 5 bases between the two ends. CDR3 length: 14 amino acids. The CDR3 protein is CASSIGLGANVLTF. The CDR3 DNA reads as TGTGCCAGTAGTATAGGACTGGGGGCCAACGTCCTGACTTTC.

V and J are TRBV6-6 and TRBJ2-7; D is perhaps TRBD1 (5 bases). CDR1 is MNHNY and CDR2 is SVGAGI in the germline V gene (reference sequence). This CDR3 comprises 13 residues. Trimming shortened V by 5 bases and J by 6 bases, and 14 bases separated the two germline ends. The CDR3 loop is CASSRQGLPEQYF. The CDR3 DNA reads TGTGCCAGCAGTCGTCAGGGTTTGCCCGAGCAGTACTTC.

The chain couples TRBV10-1 to TRBJ2-3; TRBD2 aligns across 10 bases. Per germline, CDR1 WNHNN and CDR2 SYGVQD (reference sequence). V shed 6 bases, J shed 2 bases, and the junction held 8 bases outside the gene matches. This CDR3 has 16 amino acids. Here the CDR3 DNA reads TGCGCCAGCAGGTGGACTAGCGGCAATGCCACAGATACGCAGTATTTT. Translation gives CASRWTSGNATDTQYF.

This clone has more than one count but fewer than ten. CDR3 amino acids: CASSLTAMNTEAFF. Written as DNA, the CDR3 is TGCGCCAGCAGCTTAACAGCCATGAACACTGAAGCTTTCTTT. V and J are TRBV5-1 and TRBJ1-1; D ambiguous. This CDR3 has 14 residues. CDR1 and CDR2 (germline): SGHRS, YFSETQ. The V and J ends lost 2 bases and 0 bases respectively, with 8 bases between them.